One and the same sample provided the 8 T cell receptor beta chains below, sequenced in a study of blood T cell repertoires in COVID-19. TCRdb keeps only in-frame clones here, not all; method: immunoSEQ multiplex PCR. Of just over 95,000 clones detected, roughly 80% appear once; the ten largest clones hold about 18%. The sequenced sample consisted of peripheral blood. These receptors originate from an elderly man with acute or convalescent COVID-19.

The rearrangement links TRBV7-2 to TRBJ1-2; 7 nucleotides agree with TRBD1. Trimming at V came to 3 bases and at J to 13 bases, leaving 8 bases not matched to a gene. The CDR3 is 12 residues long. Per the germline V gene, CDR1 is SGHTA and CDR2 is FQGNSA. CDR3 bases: TGTGCCAGCAGCTTCCGACAGGGACCCCTCACCTTC. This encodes CASSFRQGPLTF.

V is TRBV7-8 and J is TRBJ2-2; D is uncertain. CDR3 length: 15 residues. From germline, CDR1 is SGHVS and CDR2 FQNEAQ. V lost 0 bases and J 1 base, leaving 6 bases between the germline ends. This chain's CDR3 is CASSLARLNTGELFF. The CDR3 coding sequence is TGTGCCAGCAGCTTAGCGCGACTGAACACCGGGGAGCTGTTTTTT.

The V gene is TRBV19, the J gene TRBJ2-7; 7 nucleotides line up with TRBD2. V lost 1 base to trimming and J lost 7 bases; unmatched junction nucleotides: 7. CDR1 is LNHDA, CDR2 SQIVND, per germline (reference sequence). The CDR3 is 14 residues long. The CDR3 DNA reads TGTGCCAGTAGTATAGGAGGGAGGGCCGGAGAGCAGTACTTC. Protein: CASSIGGRAGEQYF.

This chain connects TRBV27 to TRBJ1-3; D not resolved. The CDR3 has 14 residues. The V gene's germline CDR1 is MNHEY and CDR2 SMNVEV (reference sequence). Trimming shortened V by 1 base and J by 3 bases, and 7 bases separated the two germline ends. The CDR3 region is CASSLYHGGNTIYF. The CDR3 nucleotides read TGTGCCAGCAGTTTATACCACGGTGGAAACACCATATATTTT.

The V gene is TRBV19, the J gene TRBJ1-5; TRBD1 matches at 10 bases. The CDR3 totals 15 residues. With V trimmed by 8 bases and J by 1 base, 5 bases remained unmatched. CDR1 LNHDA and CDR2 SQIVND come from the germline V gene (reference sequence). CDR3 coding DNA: TGTGCCAGTTTGACAGGGGGCATGAGCAATCAGCCCCAGCATTTT. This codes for CASLTGGMSNQPQHF.

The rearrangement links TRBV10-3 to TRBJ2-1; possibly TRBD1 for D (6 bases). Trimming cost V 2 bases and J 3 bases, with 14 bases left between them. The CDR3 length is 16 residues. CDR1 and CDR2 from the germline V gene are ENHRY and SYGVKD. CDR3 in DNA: TGTGCCATCAGTGAGCCTACAGGGATGCACTACAATGAGCAGTTCTTC. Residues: CAISEPTGMHYNEQFF.

The CDR3 loop reads CASSQDLQSEKLFF. CDR3 in DNA: TGTGCCAGCAGCCAAGATTTACAGTCGGAAAAACTGTTTTTT. The chain couples TRBV3-1 (or the pseudogene TRBV3-2) to TRBJ1-4; no clear D. The CDR3 sequence is 14 residues long. V lost 0 bases and J 8 bases, leaving 10 bases between the germline ends. Per germline, CDR1 LGHDT and CDR2 YNNKEL (reference sequence).

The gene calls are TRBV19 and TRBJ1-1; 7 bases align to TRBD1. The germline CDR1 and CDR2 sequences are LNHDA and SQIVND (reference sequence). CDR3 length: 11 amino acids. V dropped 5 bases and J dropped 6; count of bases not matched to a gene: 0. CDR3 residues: CASSDRAEAFF. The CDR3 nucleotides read TGTGCCAGTAGTGACAGGGCTGAAGCTTTCTTT.